This passage covers 2 T cell receptor beta chains from one sample sequenced in a study of T-cell reconstitution after alpha-beta-depleted transplantation in children. Unique molecular identifiers tagged the TCRbeta library. TCRdb called the PCR reads again in MiXCR, with one record for every CDR3 protein. The sample records about 580,000 distinct CDR3 sequences, roughly 23% being singletons. Specimen: PBMCs, mostly from graft donor cells, collected 360 days after TCRalphabeta/CD19-depleted stem cell transplant. These receptors were taken from a boy younger than two who had a stem cell transplant for acute myeloid leukemia, so the T cells may come from the graft donor.

This clonotype was observed a handful of times. This sequence joins TRBV20-1 and TRBJ2-3; 7 bases line up with TRBD1. The CDR3 is 14 amino acids. CDR1 is DFQATT, CDR2 SNEGSKA, per germline (reference sequence). V trimming: 3 bases; J trimming: 3 bases; junction bases outside the gene matches: 6. The CDR3 protein is CSASEGASTDTQYF. The DNA for the CDR3 is TGCAGTGCTAGTGAGGGGGCAAGTACAGATACGCAGTATTTT.

This clonotype was recorded only once. The genes are TRBV28 and TRBJ2-7; possibly TRBD1 for D (6 bases). Trimming cost V 8 bases and J 2 bases, with 16 bases left between them. This CDR3 region has 14 residues. Looked up from germline, CDR1 is MDHEN and CDR2 is SYDVKM. The CDR3 protein is CASGPQGPTYEQYV. The CDR3 DNA reads TGTGCCAGCGGCCCCCAGGGGCCTACCTACGAGCAGTACGTC.